This T cell receptor (beta chain) was identified during a study of regulatory and conventional T cells in RAG deficiency (dated by TCRdb to about 2017). With respect to the entire study: High-throughput TCR beta sequencing was used to compare the diversity and composition of the Treg, conventional CD4+ and CD8+ T cell repertoires of RAG-deficient patients with those of healthy controls.

Trimming costs V 2 bases and J 2 bases, and their ends lie 9 bases apart. Spanning cysteine to phenylalanine, the CDR3 consists of 15 amino acids. Of the read, only the CDR3 DNA is kept; its 45 bases are in frame from base 1. The germline V gene gives CDR1 as KGHSH and CDR2 as LQKENI. The paper's findings and limits, for the study overall: In Omenn syndrome patients, sorted CD25-high CD127-low cells may represent peripherally activated cells rather than bona fide Treg cells. All patient T-cell subsets had shorter CDR3 lengths; Omenn syndrome patients showed >80% Treg-Tconv repertoire overlap at nucleotide and amino acid level. Compared with controls, Omenn syndrome and CID/AS patients had 95 to 100-fold fewer unique TCR beta sequences in Treg cells, but only approximately 10-fold fewer in the other subsets. RAG-deficient patients showed markedly lower Shannon entropy and higher Simpson indices than control T-cell subpopulations. Some T-cell subset analyses were not performed for some subjects.

Regarding this clone: It has no known antigen specificity. Base-call qualities are not available, and no considerably larger clone is one nucleotide away.

The method was the immunoSEQ multiplex PCR assay. Genomic DNA from the sorted T-cell subsets was used to amplify rearranged TCR beta chain products, which were then sequenced. In the source study's methods: Repertoire diversity of productive TCR beta rearrangements was quantified using Shannon entropy and Simpson indices. To assess clonal expansion, the frequencies of the 100 most abundant productive TCR beta clonotypes were added up as a share of total reads. A self-reactivity index based on amino acid usage at CDR3beta positions 6 and 7 was applied to the TRB repertoires. Two-way ANOVA was used for repertoire analyses, and Student t or Mann-Whitney tests were used for flow cytometric analyses. Drawn from immuneACCESS, this table holds only the in-frame rearrangements with V and J called that TCRdb kept. Clones are partly lost; checked studies trace under half to an unresolved V gene and leave the rest unexplained. V and J calls and clone size are given by that table; D and trimming were obtained from the DNA. For this sample there are more than 9,000 clones; about 90% appear just once. The top ten hold around 1.4% of the sample.

Before genomic DNA was extracted, regulatory T cells were isolated from blood as CD4+CD25-high CD127-low cells. Several healthy control donors were used as the comparison group for repertoire analyses. These sequences were also reported in another study, on regulatory T cells. That second publication adds: The multiplex PCR used 52 forward TRBV primers and 13 reverse TRBJ primers, with assay-based and computational corrections for amplification bias. In patients, repertoires had restricted unique TRB V-J pairs and skewed V and J gene usage, with regulatory T cells showing the most marked changes. T-cell receptor beta repertoires of sorted regulatory, conventional CD4+ and CD8+ T cells were compared between CD3G-deficient patients and healthy controls. Ficoll density separation was used to isolate peripheral blood mononuclear cells. Within the immunoSEQ assay, multiplex PCR amplified rearranged TRB loci from genomic DNA. An Illumina HiSeq platform was used to sequence the TRB amplicons. Raw sequences were error-filtered and aligned to reference gene sequences by custom algorithms and were subsequently analyzed with the immunoSEQ online tools. The frequencies of productive and nonproductive TRB rearrangements were evaluated among unique sequences as well as among total sequences. Prism software was used to run t tests, Mann-Whitney tests or two-way ANOVA for comparisons between groups.

The chain employs TRBV18 and TRBJ1-4; D gene: possibly TRBD1, on 5 matching bases. Sequencing input: Tregs sorted from blood. This TCR was recovered from a human donor in good health. The bases are TGTGCCAGCTCACCAAGAGAGGGGACTAATGAAAAACTGTTTTTT. Its protein reads: CASSPREGTNEKLFF.